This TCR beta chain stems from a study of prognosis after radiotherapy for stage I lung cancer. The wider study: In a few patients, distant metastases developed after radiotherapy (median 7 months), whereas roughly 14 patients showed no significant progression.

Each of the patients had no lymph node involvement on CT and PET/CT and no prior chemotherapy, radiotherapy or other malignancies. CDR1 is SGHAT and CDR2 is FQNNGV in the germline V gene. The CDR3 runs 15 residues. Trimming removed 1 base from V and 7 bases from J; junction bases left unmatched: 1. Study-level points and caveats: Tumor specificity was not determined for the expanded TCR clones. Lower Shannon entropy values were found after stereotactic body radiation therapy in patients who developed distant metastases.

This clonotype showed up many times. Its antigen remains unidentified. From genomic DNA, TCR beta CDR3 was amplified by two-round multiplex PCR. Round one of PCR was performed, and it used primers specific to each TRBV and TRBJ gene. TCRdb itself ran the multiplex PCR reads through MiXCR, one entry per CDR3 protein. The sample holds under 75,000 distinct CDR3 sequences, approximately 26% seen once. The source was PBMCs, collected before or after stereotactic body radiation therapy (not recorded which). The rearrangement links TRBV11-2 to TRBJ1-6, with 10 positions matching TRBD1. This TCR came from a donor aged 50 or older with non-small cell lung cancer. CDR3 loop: CASSLAGQGNSPLHF. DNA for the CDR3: TGTGCCAGCAGCTTAGCGGGACAGGGGAATTCACCCCTCCACTTT.